This is a list of T cell receptor beta chains from one sample in a study of blood T cell repertoires in COVID-19. The data were produced by immunoSEQ multiplex PCR, yet TCRdb's version contains in-frame clones alone and is incomplete. The sample shows 250,000 to 350,000 clones, 90% of them seen only once. Sample: PBMCs or T cells enriched from blood (not recorded which). These receptors were collected from a woman under 30 with acute COVID-19. The CDR3 runs from the conserved cysteine through the conserved F or W. Fields, in order: J gene, V gene, CDR3 length, CDR3 protein.

TRBJ1-4 | TRBV27 | 14 | CASSFTGGTEKLFF
TRBJ2-7 | TRBV27 | 16 | CASSLHEPRENYEQYF
TRBJ1-2 | TRBV19 | 13 | CASNDRGGYGYTF
TRBJ1-1 | TRBV29-1 | 12 | CSVAGWDTEAFF
TRBJ2-7 | TRBV27 | 14 | CASRRTGALYEQYF
TRBJ2-5 | TRBV11-1 | 14 | CASSFPGRQETQYF
TRBJ1-3 | TRBV3-1/TRBV3-2 | 17 | CASSLDGLSFPGNTIYF
TRBJ1-2 | TRBV29-1 | 14 | CSVPMTGTGYGYTF
TRBJ2-3 | TRBV4-1 | 17 | CASSQDLTSQYTDTQYF
TRBJ2-3 | TRBV6-2/TRBV6-3 | 15 | CASSYGGAGTDTQYF
TRBJ2-4 | TRBV5-8 | 12 | CASSGPDKLQYF
TRBJ2-7 | TRBV5-3 | 13 | CARGGVYSYEQYF
TRBJ2-1 | TRBV29-1 | 15 | CSVEDRTRTYNEQFF
TRBJ2-5 | TRBV12-5 | 12 | CASGFRQETQYF
TRBJ2-5 | TRBV3-1/TRBV3-2 | 15 | CASSHNSGWDGDQYF
TRBJ1-5 | TRBV19 | 15 | CASSIPGQGSQPQHF
TRBJ1-4 | TRBV4-2 | 15 | CASSRHRGEFEKLFF
TRBJ2-1 | TRBV19 | 16 | CASSFLAGGPWNEQFF
TRBJ2-7 | TRBV4-3 | 13 | CASSQDVAVEQYF
TRBJ1-5 | TRBV7-9 | 13 | CASSLTGNQPQHF
TRBJ1-4 | TRBV9 | 14 | CASSVGGGQEKLFF
TRBJ2-2 | TRBV25-1 | 14 | CASSESRDTGELFF
TRBJ1-5 | TRBV18 | 15 | CASSPSTGQGQPQHF
TRBJ2-7 | TRBV5-1 | 16 | CASSLDLAGDLYEQYF
TRBJ2-3 | TRBV28 | 17 | CASSPGVLAGEGDTQYF
TRBJ2-1 | TRBV27 | 16 | CASSVLAGSRYNEQFF
TRBJ1-5 | TRBV28 | 14 | CASSWDRATQPQHF
TRBJ1-5 | TRBV28 | 16 | CASSTGGENSNQPQHF
TRBJ2-1 | TRBV5-1 | 19 | CASSRTGGTSGGSYNEQFF
TRBJ2-5 | TRBV5-1 | 16 | CASSWGTGGTQETQYF
TRBJ2-3 | TRBV29-1 | 14 | CSVAPGDRTDTQYF
TRBJ2-7 | TRBV9 | 14 | CASSTQGSSYEQYF
TRBJ2-3 | TRBV6-4 | 15 | CASSEGLAARDTQYF
TRBJ2-4 | TRBV6-5 | 14 | CASSYGQGRNIQYF
TRBJ2-1 | TRBV2 | 14 | CASEQGAAYNEQFF
TRBJ1-1 | TRBV12-3/TRBV12-4 | 12 | CASSFLNTEAFF
TRBJ2-1 | TRBV13 | 12 | CASRGTSYEQFF
TRBJ2-5 | TRBV12-3/TRBV12-4 | 12 | CASSFVQETQYF
TRBJ2-7 | TRBV5-1 | 13 | CASSLEGPYEQYF
TRBJ1-1 | TRBV28 | 14 | CASREGSGNTEAFF
TRBJ1-2 | TRBV30 | 12 | CAWKKASYGYTF
TRBJ1-1 | TRBV11-2 | 16 | CASSFFPGQGPPEAFF
TRBJ1-2 | TRBV5-5 | 15 | CASSLVGAAYYGYTF
TRBJ2-2 | TRBV7-3 | 15 | CASSDPTSGTGELFF
TRBJ2-1 | TRBV30 | 14 | CAWSRLAGPNEQFF
TRBJ1-1 | TRBV5-1 | 15 | CASSLATGVNTEAFF
TRBJ1-2 | TRBV18 | 12 | CASSSSGQGYTF